One and the same sample provided the 4 T cell receptor beta chains below, sequenced in a study of shared clonotypes between healthy human individuals. Sequencing was performed with immunoSEQ multiplex PCR; in TCRdb, only in-frame clones are kept and a portion is missing. Found here are around 1.6 million clones, nearly 99% of them singletons; the top ten hold roughly 0.45%. Sequenced: naive CD4+ T cells sorted from blood. The sample's subset: CD45RA+ positively selected. Receptors were obtained from a man in his thirties or forties in good health.

The rearrangement uses TRBV11-2 and TRBJ2-1; D gene ambiguous. The CDR3 covers 16 residues. The germline V and J ends were trimmed by 7 bases and 5 bases, with 21 bases remaining between them. Germline V gene sequence: CDR1 SGHAT, CDR2 FQNNGV. The CDR3 nucleotides read TGTGCCAGCACCTCCACCTCGTTAAACAGAAACAATGAGCAGTTCTTC. It specifies CASTSTSLNRNNEQFF.

This chain connects TRBV28 to TRBJ2-7, with D perhaps matching TRBD2 (5 bases). CDR1 and CDR2 from the germline V gene are MDHEN and SYDVKM. CDR3 length equals 13 residues. With 6 bases removed from V and 7 bases from J, the gap between germline ends came to 16 bases. CDR3 in DNA: TGTGCCAGCAGACTTACATGGTCGGGGGAGCAGTACTTC. Its translation is CASRLTWSGEQYF.

About this clone itself: Other DNA sequences within the sample encode an identical CDR3. The gene calls are TRBV5-1 and TRBJ2-1; D is ambiguous. CDR3 length: 13 residues. V gave up 1 base and J gave up 8 bases, with 10 bases separating them. CDR1 SGHRS and CDR2 YFSETQ come from the germline V gene. The CDR3 bases are TGCGCCAGCAGCTTGACCGGACGGGATGAGCAGTTCTTC. Its protein is CASSLTGRDEQFF.

This chain connects TRBV5-1 to TRBJ1-1; D remains unclear. V dropped 3 bases and J dropped 2 bases, with 14 bases sitting between them. The CDR3 totals 15 residues. Germline V CDR1 and CDR2: SGHRS, YFSETQ. The CDR3 DNA sequence: TGCGCCAGCAGCTGGATCCCGGTAGGAAACACTGAAGCTTTCTTT. It is translated as CASSWIPVGNTEAFF.